This TCR beta chain was sequenced for a study of beta chain features in type 1 diabetes. Overall study context: No age, gender or cell yield differences were seen between patients and healthy donors.

The CDR3 has 14 residues. V lost 4 bases to trimming and J lost 6 bases, with 13 bases between them. Germline V lookup: CDR1 KGHSH, CDR2 LQKENI. Study conclusions and caveats: Type 1 diabetes patients showed a moderate but significant shortening of TCRB CDR3s in all four CD4+ subsets.

As to this clone: The antigen remains undetermined.

Expressed TCRB transcripts were sequenced after all isolated RNA was converted to cDNA. Clones were read by immunoSEQ multiplex PCR, and TCRdb kept only the in-frame ones, dropping some. Of 680,000 or so clones listed, 13% are singletons. This receptor was obtained from a young man with type 1 diabetes. The chain links TRBV18 to TRBJ2-1; D might be TRBD1 or TRBD2, each matching 5 bases. The material sequenced was naive CD4+ T cells from blood. CDR3 coding DNA: TGTGCCAGCTCACTGGGACCCGACCGCAATGAGCAGTTCTTC. It translates to CASSLGPDRNEQFF.